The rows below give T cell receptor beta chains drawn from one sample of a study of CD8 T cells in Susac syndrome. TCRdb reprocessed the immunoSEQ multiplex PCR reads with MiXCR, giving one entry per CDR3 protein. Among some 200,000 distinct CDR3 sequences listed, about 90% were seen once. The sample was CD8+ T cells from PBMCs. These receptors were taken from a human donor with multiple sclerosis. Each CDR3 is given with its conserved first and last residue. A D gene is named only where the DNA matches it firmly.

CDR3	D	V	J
CASSLVTGLARDEQFF	TRBD2	TRBV7-9	TRBJ2-1
CASSLEGHYQPQHF	NA	TRBV7-9	TRBJ1-5
CASSYTRKGTYGYTF	NA	TRBV6-5	TRBJ1-2
CASSLGLAGLSETQYF	TRBD2	TRBV5-4	TRBJ2-5
CASSENSLTDTQYF	NA	TRBV25-1	TRBJ2-3
CASSSLSGRPDTQYF	NA	TRBV6-5	TRBJ2-3
CASSYNRESYEQYF	NA	TRBV6-6	TRBJ2-7
CASSPPGWGLNTEAFF	NA	TRBV7-8	TRBJ1-1
CATSRFVGGRETQYF	TRBD1	TRBV15	TRBJ2-5
CSARASGANVLTF	NA	TRBV20-1	TRBJ2-6
CASRDRGNQPQHF	TRBD1	TRBV19	TRBJ1-5
CASSHRLARRSPLHF	NA	TRBV9	TRBJ1-6
CASSQGYGYTF	NA	TRBV19	TRBJ1-2
CASSLLPGTRTDTQYF	TRBD2	TRBV4-3	TRBJ2-3
CASSPGPLVETQYF	NA	TRBV27	TRBJ2-5
CASISDYSGNTIYF	NA	TRBV19	TRBJ1-3
CASSVEAFF	NA	TRBV2	TRBJ1-1
CSVEMSLTYEQYF	NA	TRBV29-1	TRBJ2-7
CASSESGGGANVLTF	NA	TRBV6-4	TRBJ2-6
CASSYNTSPGTTNEKLFF	NA	TRBV6-5	TRBJ1-4
CASIGGTEAFF	NA	TRBV6-6	TRBJ1-1
CSVEGGTPSVDEQFF	NA	TRBV29-1	TRBJ2-1